The 11 T cell receptor beta chains below come from one sample, sequenced in a study of blood T cell repertoires in COVID-19. Measured with immunoSEQ multiplex PCR; TCRdb has only the in-frame clones, and not every one. The sample lists about 480,000 clones; roughly 89% were seen once. Material: peripheral blood. These receptors all come from a woman under 40 with acute or convalescent COVID-19.

The gene calls are TRBV5-1 and TRBJ2-2, with 12 bases aligning to TRBD1. J was trimmed by 7 bases and V by 1 base; bases with no gene match: 17. The CDR3 consists of 20 residues. Per the germline V gene, CDR1 is SGHRS and CDR2 is YFSETQ. The CDR3 is CASSLRGTGGLLEDDGELFF. CDR3 nucleotides: TGCGCCAGCAGCTTGCGCGGGACAGGGGGCTTGTTAGAAGATGACGGGGAGCTGTTTTTT.

The rearrangement links TRBV7-8 to TRBJ2-5; 7 bases align to TRBD2. From germline, CDR1 is SGHVS and CDR2 FQNEAQ. Germline trimming cut 5 bases from V and 0 bases from J; bases unmatched to any gene: 6. This CDR3 contains 15 residues. The CDR3 loop is CASSPGGGNQETQYF. The DNA for the CDR3 is TGTGCCAGCAGCCCCGGGGGAGGGAACCAAGAGACCCAGTACTTC.

Note on this clone: The sample contains more than one DNA sequence encoding this CDR3. The chain recombines TRBV5-1 with TRBJ2-6; D ambiguous. Looked up from germline, CDR1 is SGHRS and CDR2 is YFSETQ. The CDR3 runs 14 residues. V lost 4 bases and J lost 0, with 5 bases in between. In nucleotides, the CDR3 is TGCGCCAGCAGCCCTAGCTCTGGGGCCAACGTCCTGACTTTC. It translates to CASSPSSGANVLTF.

The chain employs TRBV3-1 (or the pseudogene TRBV3-2) and TRBJ1-6; 7 positions agree with TRBD1. This CDR3 spans 15 amino acids. CDR1 is LGHDT, CDR2 YNNKEL, per germline (reference sequence). The ends lost 3 bases at V and 3 bases at J; junction bases unmatched: 2. The CDR3 spells CASSQGQLYNSPLHF. The CDR3 DNA is TGTGCCAGCAGCCAGGGACAGCTCTATAATTCACCCCTCCACTTT.

The J gene is TRBJ1-3, the V gene TRBV11-2; D gene unclear. Trimming took 1 base from V and 3 from J, leaving 7 bases between them. Looked up from germline, CDR1 is SGHAT and CDR2 is FQNNGV. CDR3 length equals 14 residues. For the CDR3, the DNA is TGTGCCAGCAGCTTAGCGCGCTTTGGAAACACCATATATTTT. It encodes CASSLARFGNTIYF.

The chain employs TRBV7-2 and TRBJ2-7, with a weak D call TRBD1 (6 bases). Germline values: CDR1 SGHTA, CDR2 FQGNSA. V lost 4 bases to trimming and J lost 3 bases, with 10 bases between them. The CDR3 runs to 13 residues. CDR3 region: CASSWMDSYEQYF. In DNA form, the CDR3 reads TGTGCCAGCAGCTGGATGGACAGCTACGAGCAGTACTTC.

The rearrangement links TRBV5-4 to TRBJ1-2, with 9 positions matching TRBD1. The ends lost 4 bases at V and 5 bases at J; junction bases unmatched: 12. The CDR3 extends over 16 amino acids. The germline V gene has CDR1 SGHNT and CDR2 YYREEE (reference sequence). Here the CDR3 DNA reads TGTGCCAGCAGCCCGGGACAGGGACGCGGATGGTATGGCTACACCTTC. Protein product: CASSPGQGRGWYGYTF.

This clone was seen once. V is TRBV19 and J is TRBJ2-2; 10 bases map to TRBD1. Germline lookup yields CDR1 LNHDA and CDR2 SQIVND (reference sequence). V lost 0 bases and J lost 0; bases outside the gene matches: 4. CDR3 length: 18 amino acids. The CDR3 loop is CASSIDRGQGTNTGELFF. CDR3 DNA sequence: TGTGCCAGTAGTATAGATCGGGGACAGGGGACGAACACCGGGGAGCTGTTTTTT.

This clone was counted once. Other DNA sequences in this sample translate to the same CDR3. The genes are TRBV2 and TRBJ2-1; 7 bases line up with TRBD2. The CDR3 length is 15 residues. Germline trimming cut 4 bases from V and 5 bases from J; bases unmatched to any gene: 8. Germline values: CDR1 SNHLY, CDR2 FYNNEI. CDR3 DNA sequence: TGTGCCAGCAGTGCCGGGCTAGCGGCAAACAATGAGCAGTTCTTC. Protein product: CASSAGLAANNEQFF.

The chain is built from TRBV6-5 and TRBJ2-2; tentatively, D is TRBD1 (6 bases). This CDR3 region has 15 residues. The ends were cut back, 7 bases at V and 0 bases at J, with 12 bases in the middle. CDR1 and CDR2 from the germline V gene are MNHEY and SVGAGI. CDR3 protein: CASNEQGANTGELFF. The CDR3, as DNA: TGTGCCAGCAACGAACAGGGCGCGAACACCGGGGAGCTGTTTTTT.

The rearrangement links TRBV10-3 to TRBJ1-1; 10 positions match TRBD1. Trimming cost V 0 bases and J 11 bases; bases outside gene matches: 6. Germline V CDR1 and CDR2: ENHRY, SYGVKD. The CDR3 has 14 residues. The CDR3: CAISESGTGVEAFF. DNA of the CDR3: TGTGCCATCAGTGAGTCCGGGACAGGGGTAGAGGCTTTCTTT.